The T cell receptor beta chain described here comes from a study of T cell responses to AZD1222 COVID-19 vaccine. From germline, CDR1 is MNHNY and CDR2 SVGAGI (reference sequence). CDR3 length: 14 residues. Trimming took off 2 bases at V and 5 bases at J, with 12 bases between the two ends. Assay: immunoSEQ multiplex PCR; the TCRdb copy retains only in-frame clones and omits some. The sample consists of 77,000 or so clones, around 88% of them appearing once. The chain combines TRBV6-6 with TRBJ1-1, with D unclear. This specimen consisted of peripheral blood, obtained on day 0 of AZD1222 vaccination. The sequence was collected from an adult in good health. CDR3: CASSYGSTSTEAFF. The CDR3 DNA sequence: TGTGCCAGCAGTTACGGGTCAACCTCGACTGAAGCTTTCTTT.